This T cell receptor (beta chain) came from a study of metastatic and nonmetastatic thyroid tumors. Study conclusions and caveats: Benign nodules reportedly had significantly lower TCR beta diversity than malignant thyroid tumors in blood and tumor.

There were no patients who had received any treatment before thyroid surgery. Per the authors' pipeline: Clinicopathological groups differed in CDR3, with these differences serving to build a distant-metastasis classifier for papillary thyroid cancer. TCRdb redid the clone calls on the PCR reads using MiXCR. TCRdb assigned the V and J calls; the authors' analysis was not used. The top ten hold approximately 13% of the sample, which has 32,000 or so clones, about a sixth seen once. V trimming: 5 bases; J trimming: 3 bases; junction bases outside the gene matches: 9. The CDR3 has 17 amino acids. Per the germline V gene, CDR1 is MNHNS and CDR2 is SASEGT. This clone has more than one count but fewer than ten. The antigen is undetermined.

The rearrangement uses TRBV6-1 and TRBJ2-1; 11 bases are a match to TRBD2. This TCR came from a male donor with papillary thyroid cancer or a benign thyroid nodule (not recorded which). Some clones in this sample may be carry-over from other donors' samples. The specimen was blood. DNA of the CDR3: TGTGCCAGCAGTTCCCCACTAGCGGGAGTTGACTACAATGAGCAGTTCTTC. Its translation: CASSSPLAGVDYNEQFF.